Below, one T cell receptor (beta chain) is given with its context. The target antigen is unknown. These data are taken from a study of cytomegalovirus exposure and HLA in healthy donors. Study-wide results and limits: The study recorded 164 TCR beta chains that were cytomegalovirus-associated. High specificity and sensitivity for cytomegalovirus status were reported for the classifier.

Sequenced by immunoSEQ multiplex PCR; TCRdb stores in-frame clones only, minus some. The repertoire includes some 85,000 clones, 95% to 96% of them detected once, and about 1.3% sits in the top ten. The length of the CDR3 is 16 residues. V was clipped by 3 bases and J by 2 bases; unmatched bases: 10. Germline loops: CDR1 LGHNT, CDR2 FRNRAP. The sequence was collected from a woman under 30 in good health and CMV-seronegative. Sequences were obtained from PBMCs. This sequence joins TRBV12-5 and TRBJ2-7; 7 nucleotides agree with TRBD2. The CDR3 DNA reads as TGTGCTAGTGGTTTTACTTCGGGAGGTGATCCCTACGAGCAGTACTTC. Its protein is CASGFTSGGDPYEQYF. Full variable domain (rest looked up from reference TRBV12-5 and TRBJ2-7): DARVTQTPRHKVTEMGQEVTMRCQPILGHNTVFWYRQTMMQGLELLAYFRNRAPLDDSGMPKDRFSAEMPDATLATLKIQPSEPRDSAVYFCASGFTSGGDPYEQYFGPGTRLTVT.